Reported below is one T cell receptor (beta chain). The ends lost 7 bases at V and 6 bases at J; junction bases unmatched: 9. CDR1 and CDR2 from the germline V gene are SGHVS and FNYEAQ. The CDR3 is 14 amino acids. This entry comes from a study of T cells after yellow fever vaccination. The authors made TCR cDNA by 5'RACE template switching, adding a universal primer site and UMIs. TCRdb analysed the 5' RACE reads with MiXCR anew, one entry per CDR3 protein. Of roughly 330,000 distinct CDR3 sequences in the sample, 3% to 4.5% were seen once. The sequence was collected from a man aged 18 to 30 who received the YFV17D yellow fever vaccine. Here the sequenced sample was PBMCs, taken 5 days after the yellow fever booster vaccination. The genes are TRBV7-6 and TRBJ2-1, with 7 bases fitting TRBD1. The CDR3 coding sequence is TGTGCCAGCACCCCCCGGGACAGAAGCAATGAGCAGTTCTTC. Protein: CASTPRDRSNEQFF.